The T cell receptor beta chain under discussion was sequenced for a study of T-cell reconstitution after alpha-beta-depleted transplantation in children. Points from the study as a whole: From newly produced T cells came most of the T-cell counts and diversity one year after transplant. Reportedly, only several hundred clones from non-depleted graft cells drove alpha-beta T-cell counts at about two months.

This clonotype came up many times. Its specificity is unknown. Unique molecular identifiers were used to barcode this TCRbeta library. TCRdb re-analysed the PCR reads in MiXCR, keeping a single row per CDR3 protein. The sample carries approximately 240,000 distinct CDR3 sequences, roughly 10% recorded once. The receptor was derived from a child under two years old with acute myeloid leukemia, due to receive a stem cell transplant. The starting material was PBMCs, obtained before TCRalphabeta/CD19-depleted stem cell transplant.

The CDR3 DNA reads as TGCAGCTCATATGGGGCAGCCAGCTACACCTTC. Translating it yields CSSYGAASYTF. V usage is TRBV29-1 and J usage is TRBJ1-2; D might be TRBD1 (5 bases). Trimming shortened V by 8 bases and J by 9 bases, and 16 bases separated the two germline ends. The CDR3 totals 11 residues. The germline V gene encodes CDR1 SQVTM and CDR2 ANQGSEA.